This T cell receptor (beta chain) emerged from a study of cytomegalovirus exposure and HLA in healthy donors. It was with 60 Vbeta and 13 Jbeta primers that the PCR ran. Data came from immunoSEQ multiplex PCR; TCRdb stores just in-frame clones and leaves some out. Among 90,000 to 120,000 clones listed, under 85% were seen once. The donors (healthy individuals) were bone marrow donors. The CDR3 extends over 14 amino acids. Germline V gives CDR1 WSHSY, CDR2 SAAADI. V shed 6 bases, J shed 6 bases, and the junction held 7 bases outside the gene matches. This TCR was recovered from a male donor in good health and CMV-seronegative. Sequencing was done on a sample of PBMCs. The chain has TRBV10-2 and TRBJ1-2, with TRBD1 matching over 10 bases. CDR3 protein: CASRDRGRVDGYTF. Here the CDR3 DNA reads TGCGCCAGCAGAGACAGGGGGCGTGTAGATGGCTACACCTTC.